A single sample is the source of the 17 T cell receptor beta chains below, sequenced in a study of blood T cell repertoires in COVID-19. Method: immunoSEQ multiplex PCR; TCRdb's copy keeps in-frame clones and lacks some. Here the sample spans about 380,000 clones, almost 90% being singletons. Material: peripheral blood. These receptors came from a man aged 18 to 29 with active or convalescent COVID-19.

CDR3 bases: TGTGCCAGCAGTCCTCGCGGACAGGGATCGTTCTTC. Its translation: CASSPRGQGSFF. J is TRBJ2-1 and V is TRBV27, with 8 positions matching TRBD1. CDR3 length: 12 residues. CDR1 and CDR2 from the germline V gene are MNHEY and SMNVEV (reference sequence). The junction had 9 bases not matched to a gene; V was cut back by 5 bases and J by 15 bases.

The chain uses TRBV5-5 and TRBJ2-3, with TRBD1 identical over 9 bases. V trimming: 0 bases; J trimming: 7 bases; junction bases outside the gene matches: 9. This CDR3 contains 16 residues. Germline CDR1 and CDR2: SGHKS and YYEKEE (reference sequence). CDR3 DNA: TGTGCCAGCAGCTTGGCCGGCGGGACAGGGATAAATACGCAGTATTTT. This codes for CASSLAGGTGINTQYF. The variable domain in full, with the rest retrieved from reference TRBV5-5 and TRBJ2-3, is DAGVTQSPTHLIKTRGQQVTLRCSPISGHKSVSWYQQVLGQGPQFIFQYYEKEERGRGNFPDRFSARQFPNYSSELNVNALLLGDSALYLCASSLAGGTGINTQYFGPGTRLTVL.

The chain recombines TRBV28 with TRBJ1-6; 8 positions match TRBD1. Losses at the gene ends were 6 bases for V and 1 base for J; bases not matched to a gene: 11. The CDR3 runs to 18 residues. Germline assignment: CDR1 MDHEN and CDR2 SYDVKM. Written as DNA, the CDR3 is TGTGCCAGCAGCCACCCCCAGGGGGCGCGGTCCTATAATTCACCCCTCCACTTT. Amino acids: CASSHPQGARSYNSPLHF.

J is TRBJ1-5 and V is TRBV4-1; 12 bases are a match to TRBD1. J was trimmed by 5 bases and V by 4 bases; bases with no gene match: 6. The CDR3 is 16 residues long. Germline V lookup: CDR1 MGHRA, CDR2 YSYEKL. This chain's CDR3 is CASSLSGTGGDQPQHF. In DNA, the CDR3 is TGCGCCAGCAGCCTCTCCGGGACAGGGGGCGATCAGCCCCAGCATTTT.

Points on this clone: Other DNA sequences in this specimen translate into the identical CDR3. The chain joins TRBV6-5 to TRBJ2-7, with 9 bases identical to TRBD1. Trimming took 0 bases from V and 2 from J; bases not matched to a gene: 2. The CDR3 contains 15 residues. Germline V gene data show CDR1 as MNHEY and CDR2 as SVGAGI. The CDR3 sequence is CASSYSGQGTYEQYF. CDR3 coding DNA: TGTGCCAGCAGTTACTCGGGACAGGGAACCTACGAGCAGTACTTC.

The chain links TRBV28 to TRBJ2-1; 11 bases are a match to TRBD2. Germline V gene lookup returns CDR1 MDHEN and CDR2 SYDVKM. V lost 5 bases, J lost 9 bases, and 9 bases stayed unmatched. The CDR3 consists of 15 residues. This CDR3 reads CASSPHTSGGLEQFF. CDR3 nucleotide sequence: TGTGCCAGCAGTCCACATACTAGCGGGGGACTTGAGCAGTTCTTC.

This clone was detected a few times. The gene calls are TRBV4-2 and TRBJ2-2, with D uncertain. CDR1 and CDR2 (germline): LGHNA, YNFKEQ. This CDR3 is 15 amino acids long. Trimming stripped 0 bases from V and 5 bases from J, with 10 bases between. The CDR3 here is CASSQEELETGELFF. For the CDR3, the DNA is TGTGCCAGCAGCCAAGAGGAGCTAGAGACCGGGGAGCTGTTTTTT.

This sequence joins TRBV2 and TRBJ1-3, with D maybe TRBD1 (6 bases). CDR1 and CDR2 from the germline V gene are SNHLY and FYNNEI. Trimming left V 4 bases short and J 1 base short, with 11 bases between. This CDR3 comprises 15 residues. The CDR3 reads CASSAQGSSGNTIYF. CDR3 coding DNA: TGTGCCAGCAGTGCGCAGGGGTCATCTGGAAACACCATATATTTT.

This rearrangement joins TRBV11-2 to TRBJ1-6; a weak D match, TRBD1 (5 bases). V shed 2 bases and J shed 0 bases, with 14 bases lying between them. This CDR3 has 18 residues. Germline-derived CDR1 and CDR2 are SGHAT and FQNNGV. CDR3 residues: CASSLWGRLRSYNSPLHF. In DNA form, the CDR3 reads TGTGCCAGCAGCTTATGGGGCAGGTTGCGCTCCTATAATTCACCCCTCCACTTT.

The table lists this clone with a count of one. This rearrangement joins TRBV20-1 to TRBJ1-1; no clear D gene. V shed 3 bases and J shed 4 bases, with 9 bases lying between them. The CDR3 has 12 amino acids. The germline V gene encodes CDR1 DFQATT and CDR2 SNEGSKA (reference sequence). This chain's CDR3 is CSASPKSTEAFF. The CDR3 DNA reads TGCAGTGCTAGTCCTAAGAGCACTGAAGCTTTCTTT.

On this clone: The same CDR3 can be traced to other DNA sequences in this sample. The chain joins TRBV5-1 to TRBJ2-7; TRBD2 agrees at 7 bases. In germline, CDR1 is SGHRS, CDR2 YFSETQ. This CDR3 is built from 14 residues. V lost 2 bases, J lost 0 bases, and 2 bases stayed unmatched. The DNA of the CDR3 is TGCGCCAGCAGCTTAGGCGGGAGCTCCTACGAGCAGTACTTC. It yields the protein CASSLGGSSYEQYF.

The chain employs TRBV28 and TRBJ1-3; TRBD1 matches at 7 bases. After removal of 2 bases from V and 0 bases from J, the junction contained 7 bases not matched to a gene. There are 17 residues in the CDR3. Germline V CDR1 and CDR2: MDHEN, SYDVKM. The CDR3 nucleotides read TGTGCCAGCAGTTTAGGACAGGAAAAATTCTCTGGAAACACCATATATTTT. Protein product: CASSLGQEKFSGNTIYF.

This clone was picked up one time. V gene TRBV6-6 combines with J gene TRBJ1-5; TRBD1 is a possible D gene (6 bases). This CDR3 spans 14 amino acids. V lost 8 bases and J 6 bases, leaving 17 bases between the germline ends. Germline values: CDR1 MNHNY, CDR2 SVGAGI (reference sequence). CDR3 sequence: CASQAGAGGQPQHF. The CDR3 region has the DNA TGTGCCAGCCAGGCAGGGGCGGGGGGTCAGCCCCAGCATTTT.

CDR3 sequence reads: CASTSGGGLAKNIQYF. The CDR3 coding sequence is TGTGCCAGCACCTCGGGGGGAGGGCTAGCCAAAAACATTCAGTACTTC. The chain uses TRBV28 and TRBJ2-4; 7 bases are a match to TRBD2. Germline CDR1 is MDHEN and CDR2 is SYDVKM. V trimming: 7 bases; J trimming: 0 bases; junction bases outside the gene matches: 9. CDR3 length: 16 residues.

This rearrangement joins TRBV11-2 to TRBJ2-3; TRBD1 matches at 8 bases. The CDR3 contains 15 residues. V shed 2 bases, J shed 2 bases, and the junction held 3 bases outside the gene matches. CDR1 and CDR2 (germline): SGHAT, FQNNGV. For the CDR3, the DNA is TGTGCCAGCAGCTTATCGGGACAGGCCACAGATACGCAGTATTTT. Translating it yields CASSLSGQATDTQYF.

V and J are TRBV6-5 and TRBJ1-5; D is unresolved. This CDR3 has 15 amino acids. Germline CDR1 reads MNHEY; CDR2 reads SVGAGI. V was pared by 0 bases and J by 0 bases, with 6 bases between. CDR3 nucleotides: TGTGCCAGCAGTTACTCTGCAGATAGCAATCAGCCCCAGCATTTT. It is translated as CASSYSADSNQPQHF.

The V and J genes are TRBV5-8 and TRBJ1-2; possibly TRBD1 for D (5 bases). Trimming took 0 bases from V and 7 from J, leaving 22 bases between them. The germline V gene encodes CDR1 SGHTS and CDR2 YDEGEE. The CDR3 spans 17 residues. The CDR3 coding sequence is TGTGCCAGCAGCTTGGCCGGGGTGCGGGGATTTAGGGGTGGCTACACCTTC. Its translation: CASSLAGVRGFRGGYTF.